Detailed here is one TCR beta chain. The sample belongs to a study of blood T cell repertoires in COVID-19. Background on the study: Whether acute or convalescent, the COVID-19 samples came from the United States, Italy and Spain. T cells, B-cell-depleted T cells, or PBMCs provided the cDNA or gDNA that served as material.

Per the study methods: Reference gene primer amplification yielded estimated nucleated cell counts. The method was immunoSEQ multiplex PCR; TCRdb's version includes in-frame clones alone and lacks a portion of them. The DNA gave D and trimming, while V, J and clone size come from that table. The table includes some 88,000 clones, approximately 85% detected once. The CDR3 is 13 amino acids. V gave up 3 bases and J gave up 4 bases, with 10 bases separating them. Per germline, CDR1 SGDLS and CDR2 YYNGEE. This rearrangement joins TRBV9 to TRBJ1-2, with D maybe TRBD1 (6 bases). The sequencing sample was made of peripheral blood. The sequence derives from a man between 60 and 75 years old with acute or convalescent COVID-19. Here the CDR3 DNA reads TGTGCCAGCAGCGCCCAGGGGCTCTATGGCTACACCTTC. Residues: CASSAQGLYGYTF.